The source of this T cell receptor (beta chain) is a study of T cell responses to AZD1222 COVID-19 vaccine. Study context: Second-dose recipients at about 4 or about 12 weeks were treated as one pooled group. Notes on the study in general: Elevations in Spike-specific TCR breadth and depth followed administration of two AZD1222 doses. Targeting of unmutated variant regions was reportedly seen in nearly half of spike-specific TCRs.

V lost 9 bases and J 9 bases, leaving 21 bases between the germline ends. The CDR3 is 14 residues long. Germline CDR1 MDHEN, CDR2 SYDVKM. TCRdb's table, derived via immunoSEQ multiplex PCR, lists solely in-frame clones and lacks some. The sample includes 150,000 to 200,000 clones, almost 90% seen only once; the top ten take roughly 5.5%. As regards this clone: Its antigen is currently unknown.

The origin of this receptor is an adult in good health. This chain connects TRBV28 to TRBJ2-1, with D possibly being TRBD1 or TRBD2 (5 bases each). The starting material was peripheral blood, obtained on day 0 of AZD1222 vaccination. The CDR3 DNA sequence: TGTGCCAGTATCGATTCTGCCCGAGGGGCTGAGCAGTTCTTC. It codes for CASIDSARGAEQFF.